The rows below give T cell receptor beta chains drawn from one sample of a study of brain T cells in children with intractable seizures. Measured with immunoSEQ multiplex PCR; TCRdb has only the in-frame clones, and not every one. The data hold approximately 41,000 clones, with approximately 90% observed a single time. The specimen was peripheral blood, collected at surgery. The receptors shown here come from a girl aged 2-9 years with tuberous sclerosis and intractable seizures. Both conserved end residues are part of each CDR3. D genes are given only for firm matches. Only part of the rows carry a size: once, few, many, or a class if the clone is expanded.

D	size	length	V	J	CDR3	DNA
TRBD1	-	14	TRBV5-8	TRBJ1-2	CASSLGQGAYGYTF	TGTGCCAGCAGTCTCGGACAGGGGGCGTATGGCTACACCTTC
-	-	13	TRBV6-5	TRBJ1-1	CASSPRWDTEAFF	TGTGCCAGCAGTCCTCGTTGGGACACTGAAGCTTTCTTT
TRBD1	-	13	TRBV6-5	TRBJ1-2	CASRPTGNYGYTF	TGTGCCAGCAGACCGACAGGGAACTATGGCTACACCTTC
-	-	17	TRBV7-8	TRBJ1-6	CASSLSAYQGNNSPLHF	TGTGCCAGCAGCTTAAGCGCTTATCAGGGAAATAATTCACCCCTCCACTTT
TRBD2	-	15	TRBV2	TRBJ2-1	CASSTLAGGLNEQFF	TGTGCCAGCAGTACCCTAGCGGGGGGGCTCAATGAGCAGTTCTTC
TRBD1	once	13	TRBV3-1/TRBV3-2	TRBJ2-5	CASSQVLGTDNYF	TGTGCCAGCAGCCAAGTTTTAGGGACAGACAACTACTTC
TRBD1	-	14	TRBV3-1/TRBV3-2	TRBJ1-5	CASSQGTGRQPQHF	TGTGCCAGCAGCCAAGGGACAGGGCGACAGCCCCAGCATTTT
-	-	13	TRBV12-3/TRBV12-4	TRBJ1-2	CASSLDRSYGYTF	TGTGCCAGCAGTTTAGACAGAAGCTATGGCTACACCTTC
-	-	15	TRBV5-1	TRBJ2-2	CASSLDRVETGELFF	TGCGCCAGCAGCTTGGACAGGGTAGAAACCGGGGAGCTGTTTTTT
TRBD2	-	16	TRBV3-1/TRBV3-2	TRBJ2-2	CASSQVRTSGTGELFF	TGTGCCAGCAGCCAAGTAAGGACTAGCGGCACCGGGGAGCTGTTTTTT
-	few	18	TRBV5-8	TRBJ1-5	CASSLADRVYNSNQPQHF	TGTGCCAGCAGCTTGGCGGACAGAGTTTACAATAGCAATCAGCCCCAGCATTTT
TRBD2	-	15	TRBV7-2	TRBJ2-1	CASRLLAGGHNEQFF	TGTGCCAGCAGATTACTAGCGGGGGGGCATAATGAGCAGTTCTTC
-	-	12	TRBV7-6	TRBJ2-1	CASSPTGNEQFF	TGTGCCAGCAGCCCCACAGGGAATGAGCAGTTCTTC
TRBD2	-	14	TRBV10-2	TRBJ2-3	CASALAGGSDTQYF	TGCGCCAGCGCGCTAGCGGGGGGATCAGATACGCAGTATTTT
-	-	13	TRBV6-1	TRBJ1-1	CASSEKENTEAFF	TGTGCCAGCAGTGAAAAGGAGAACACTGAAGCTTTCTTT
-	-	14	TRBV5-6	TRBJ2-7	CASSFRPGGYEQYF	TGTGCCAGCAGCTTTCGGCCGGGCGGCTACGAGCAGTACTTC
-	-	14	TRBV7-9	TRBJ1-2	CASSTGTINYGYTF	TGTGCCAGCAGCACCGGGACCATCAACTATGGCTACACCTTC
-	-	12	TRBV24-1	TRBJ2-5	CATSDLQETQYF	TGTGCCACCAGTGATCTACAAGAGACCCAGTACTTC
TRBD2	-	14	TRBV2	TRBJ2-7	CASASGGVGYEQYF	TGTGCCTCCGCTAGCGGGGGTGTCGGCTACGAGCAGTACTTC
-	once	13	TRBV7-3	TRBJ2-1	CASSFKSKSEQFF	TGTGCCAGCAGCTTTAAGTCGAAAAGTGAGCAGTTCTTC
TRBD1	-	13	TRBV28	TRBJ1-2	CASSLGQGHGYTF	TGTGCCAGCAGTCTCGGACAGGGTCATGGCTACACCTTC
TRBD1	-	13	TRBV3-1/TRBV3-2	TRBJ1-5	CASSQGTDIPQHF	TGTGCCAGCAGCCAGGGGACAGATATTCCCCAGCATTTT
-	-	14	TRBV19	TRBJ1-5	CASSINDSNQPQHF	TGTGCCAGTAGTATAAACGATAGCAATCAGCCCCAGCATTTT
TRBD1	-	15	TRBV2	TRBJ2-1	CASLRRDRGNNEQFF	TGTGCCAGCTTGAGGAGGGACAGGGGGAACAATGAGCAGTTCTTC
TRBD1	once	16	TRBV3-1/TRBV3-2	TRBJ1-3	CASSPGDRGHGNTIYF	TGTGCCAGCAGCCCGGGGGACAGAGGCCATGGAAACACCATATATTTT
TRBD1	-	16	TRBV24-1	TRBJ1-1	CATSDPRAGTGSSAFF	TGTGCCACCAGTGATCCGAGGGCCGGGACAGGGAGTTCGGCTTTCTTT
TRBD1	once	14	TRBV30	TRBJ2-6	CAWDTGVGANVLTF	TGTGCCTGGGACACAGGGGTCGGGGCCAACGTCCTGACTTTC
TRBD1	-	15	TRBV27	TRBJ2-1	CASLPGTGYYNEQFF	TGTGCCAGTCTTCCCGGGACAGGGTACTACAATGAGCAGTTCTTC
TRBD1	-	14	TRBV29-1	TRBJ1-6	CSVRLQGANSPLHF	TGCAGCGTTAGGCTACAGGGGGCAAATTCACCCCTCCACTTT
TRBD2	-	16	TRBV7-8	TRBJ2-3	CASSSSAGGQSDTQYF	TGTGCCAGCAGCTCCTCCGCGGGGGGGCAATCAGATACGCAGTATTTT
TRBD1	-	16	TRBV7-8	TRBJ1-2	CASSSQGAQRAYGYTF	TGTGCCAGCAGCTCACAGGGGGCCCAGAGGGCCTATGGCTACACCTTC
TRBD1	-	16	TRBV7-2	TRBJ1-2	CASSHVRQGPYYGYTF	TGTGCCAGCAGCCATGTCAGACAGGGACCCTACTATGGCTACACCTTC
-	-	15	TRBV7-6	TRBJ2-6	CASSSLDGGANVLTF	TGTGCCAGCAGCTCCCTAGATGGTGGGGCCAACGTCCTGACTTTC
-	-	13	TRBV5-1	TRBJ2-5	CASSLVVGETQYF	TGCGCCAGCAGCTTGGTCGTCGGGGAGACCCAGTACTTC
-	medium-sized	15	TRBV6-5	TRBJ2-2	CASSYGRVDTGELFF	TGTGCCAGCAGTTACGGGCGTGTCGACACCGGGGAGCTGTTTTTT
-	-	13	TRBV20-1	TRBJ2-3	CSASRGVTDTQYF	TGCAGTGCTAGTCGCGGGGTCACAGATACGCAGTATTTT
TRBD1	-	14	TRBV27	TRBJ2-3	CASSAGQGRHTQYF	TGTGCCAGCAGCGCTGGACAGGGCAGACATACGCAGTATTTT
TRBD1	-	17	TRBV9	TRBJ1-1	CASSDQGTGSMNTEAFF	TGTGCCAGCAGCGACCAGGGGACAGGCTCCATGAACACTGAAGCTTTCTTT
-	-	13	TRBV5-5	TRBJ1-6	CASSPVGSSPLHF	TGTGCCAGCAGCCCGGTGGGGAGTTCACCCCTCCACTTT
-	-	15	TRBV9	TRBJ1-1	CASSVRSGGLTEAFF	TGTGCCAGCAGCGTACGTTCGGGGGGCTTGACTGAAGCTTTCTTT
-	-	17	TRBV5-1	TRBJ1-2	CASSLVQAALANYGYTF	TGCGCCAGCAGCTTGGTCCAGGCGGCTTTAGCTAACTATGGCTACACCTTC
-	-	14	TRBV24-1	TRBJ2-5	CATSDRRVGETQYF	TGTGCCACCAGTGATCGCAGGGTGGGAGAGACCCAGTACTTC
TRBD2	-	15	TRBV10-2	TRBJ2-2	CASMIQRGGTGELFF	TGCGCCAGCATGATCCAGCGGGGGGGCACCGGGGAGCTGTTTTTT
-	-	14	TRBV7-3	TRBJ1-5	CASSLKGGGQPQHF	TGTGCCAGCAGCTTAAAAGGGGGAGGTCAGCCCCAGCATTTT
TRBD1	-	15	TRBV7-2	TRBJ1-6	CASSLEQGHNSPLHF	TGTGCCAGCAGCTTAGAACAGGGGCATAATTCACCCCTCCACTTT
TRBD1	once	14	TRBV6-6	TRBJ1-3	CASRPDRARNTIYF	TGTGCCAGCAGACCCGACAGGGCGAGAAACACCATATATTTT